The rows below give T cell receptor beta chains drawn from one sample of a study of T cells in Graves' hyperthyroidism and ophthalmopathy. TCRdb recomputed calls from the multiplex PCR reads with MiXCR, one row per CDR3 protein. The sample includes hundreds of thousands of distinct CDR3 sequences, roughly 40% of them seen just once. The specimen was blood. All receptors derive from a man aged 18-30 years with Graves' hyperthyroidism. Both conserved end residues are part of each CDR3. The order of the fields is V gene, clone size, J gene, D gene, CDR3 protein, CDR3 DNA. A D gene is named only where the DNA matches it firmly. Size tells how often a clone was seen (once, few, many) or the class of an expanded clone, and some rows leave it out.

TRBV19	few	TRBJ2-5	-	CASSKQVQETQYF	TGTGCCAGTAGTAAACAGGTACAAGAGACCCAGTACTTC
TRBV7-9	-	TRBJ1-2	TRBD1	CASLGQAQDGYTF	TGTGCCAGCCTCGGACAGGCGCAGGATGGCTACACCTTC
TRBV7-8	-	TRBJ2-7	TRBD1	CASSPTGVSADTQYF	TGTGCCAGCAGCCCGACAGGGGTTAGCGCAGATACGCAGTACTTC
TRBV20-1	few	TRBJ2-7	TRBD2	CSAFWIGTRPNEQYF	TGCAGTGCCTTCTGGATCGGGACTAGGCCAAATGAGCAGTACTTC
TRBV4-1	-	TRBJ1-5	-	CASSQELAAYQPQHF	TGCGCCAGCAGCCAGGAATTGGCAGCCTATCAGCCCCAGCATTTT
TRBV7-8	once	TRBJ2-5	TRBD2	CARDWTSGDVQETQYF	TGTGCTAGGGACTGGACTAGCGGGGACGTTCAAGAGACCCAGTACTTC
TRBV20-1	-	TRBJ2-2	-	CSAPGRAGELFF	TGCAGTGCCCCCGGGCGGGCCGGGGAGCTGTTTTTT
TRBV7-2	-	TRBJ2-2	-	CASSPRGSPDTGELFF	TGTGCCAGCAGCCCGCGTGGGAGTCCGGACACCGGGGAGCTGTTTTTT
TRBV20-1	many	TRBJ1-5	-	CSARSGISNQPQHF	TGCAGTGCTAGGTCAGGGATTAGCAATCAGCCCCAGCATTTT
TRBV20-1	few	TRBJ1-1	-	CSASPKAVLNTEAFF	TGCAGTGCTTCCCCGAAGGCGGTTCTGAACACTGAAGCTTTCTTT
TRBV29-1	-	TRBJ2-3	TRBD2	CSVDLGASGGTQYF	TGCAGCGTTGACCTCGGGGCTAGCGGGGGGACGCAGTATTTT
TRBV19	once	TRBJ1-1	-	CASRSAGTEAFF	TGTGCCAGTAGATCGGCGGGCACTGAAGCTTTCTTT
TRBV2	few	TRBJ1-4	-	CASNNWETNEKLFF	TGTGCCAGCAATAACTGGGAGACTAATGAAAAACTGTTTTTT
TRBV9	-	TRBJ1-2	-	CASSGPAGFNYGYTF	TGTGCCAGCAGCGGACCAGCGGGATTTAACTATGGCTACACCTTC
TRBV5-4	few	TRBJ2-5	-	CASSLMGRTIQETQYF	TGTGCCAGCAGCTTAATGGGGCGGACGATTCAAGAGACCCAGTACTTC
TRBV12-3/TRBV12-4	few	TRBJ1-6	-	CASSRDPLGRDNSPLHF	TGTGCCAGCAGCCGGGACCCGCTGGGGAGGGATAATTCACCCCTCCACTTT
TRBV7-9	few	TRBJ1-5	TRBD1	CASSYQPGQGNQPQHF	TGTGCCAGCAGCTACCAGCCGGGACAGGGCAATCAGCCCCAGCATTTT
TRBV10-3	many	TRBJ2-7	-	CAISARGSPGEQYF	TGTGCCATCAGTGCCCGGGGGTCGCCGGGCGAGCAGTACTTC
TRBV2	many	TRBJ2-7	-	CASTGRPGLSYEQYF	TGTGCCAGCACCGGCCGACCAGGCCTCTCCTACGAGCAGTACTTC
TRBV14	many	TRBJ2-6	-	CASSRRSGANVLTF	TGTGCCAGCAGCCGGCGATCTGGGGCCAACGTCCTGACTTTC
TRBV6-6	few	TRBJ2-7	TRBD2	CASSELAGSEQYF	TGTGCCAGCAGTGAACTAGCGGGATCCGAGCAGTACTTC
TRBV9	once	TRBJ2-7	-	CASSVGSGYNYEQYF	TGTGCCAGCAGCGTAGGGTCGGGGTACAACTACGAGCAGTACTTC
TRBV7-9	-	TRBJ2-7	-	CASSLIGHTYEQYF	TGTGCCAGCAGCTTGATTGGACACACCTACGAGCAGTACTTC